Below, one TCR beta chain is given with its context. Which antigen it targets is not known. Base quality data are lacking; no much larger clone is found one base away. Libraries came from PCR. The sequencer listed for this sample is Illumina HiSeq 2500. TCR libraries were prepared with molecular barcoding, using unique molecular identifiers to normalize TCRbeta repertoire quantification. Using fastp trimming at Q25 and MiXCR clonotype assembly, TCRdb reanalyzed the public sequencing data and kept in-frame beta chains. Every distinct CDR3 protein forms one entry, paired with its most common genes and DNA. Across this sample there are 610,000 or so distinct CDR3 sequences, with roughly a quarter seen only once. The ten largest make up around 36% of the sample. Germline trimming amounts to 7 bases on V and 1 base on J, with 9 as the count of junction bases outside the gene matches. From its cysteine to its phenylalanine, the CDR3 spans 15 amino acids. Only the CDR3 DNA stays, 45 bases, in frame from base 1. Via the germline V gene, CDR1 is SGHTA and CDR2 FQGTGA.

The treatment or condition label for this specimen denotes: allogeneic hematopoietic cell transplantation with graft depleted of TCRalphabeta T cells and CD19 B cells. TCRalphabeta/CD19-depleted allogeneic hematopoietic cell grafts were given to the transplant recipients, all of whom were children. These data originate in a study of T-cell reconstitution after alpha-beta-depleted transplantation in children (TCRdb year 2016). In terms of the full investigation: Using TCR repertoire profiling, the study followed T-cell immune reconstitution in a quantitative way in children after TCRalphabeta/CD19-depleted allogeneic hematopoietic cell transplantation. The paper as a whole reports these results and caveats: The high TCRbeta diversity at day 60 in some patients was ascribed to recipient T cells and intrathymic progenitors that had survived conditioning. The apparently early recovery of alphabetaT-cell counts about two months after transplant reportedly depended on only several hundred rapidly expanded clones that came from non-depleted graft cells. The frequencies of hyperexpanded clones fell over the following months, and after one year, T-cell counts and TCRbeta diversity were mostly attributed to newly produced T cells.

This specimen consisted of PBMCs, obtained before TCRalphabeta/CD19-depleted stem cell transplant. The chain joins TRBV7-3 to TRBJ1-1; the junction holds 7 bases that match TRBD1. This sequence was found in a boy under two years old with Wiskott-Aldrich syndrome, due to receive a stem cell transplant. The DNA reads as follows: TGTGCCAGCAAGCTTAGCGGGACAGCGAACACTGAAGCTTTCTTT. Its protein product is CASKLSGTANTEAFF.